This TCR beta chain was captured by sequencing in a study of blood T cell repertoires in COVID-19. Study at large: Sites across the United States, Italy and Spain contributed samples from acute and convalescent COVID-19. PBMCs, B-cell-depleted T cells, or T cells provided the cDNA or gDNA that made up the material.

Study members were between about 18 and 89 years old and lived in approximately 25 US regions. Only in-frame clones appear in the TCRdb table, and some are missing; sequencing was by immunoSEQ multiplex PCR. The profile covers some 240,000 clones, with around 84% appearing a single time and roughly 4% taken by the ten largest. This CDR3 is 13 amino acids long. Deletions cut 6 bases from V and 6 bases from J, with 14 bases between. CDR1 SNHLY and CDR2 FYNNEI come from the germline V gene. This sequence originates from a man between 25 and 39 years old with acute COVID-19. Sample: PBMCs or T cells enriched from blood (not recorded which). The chain recombines TRBV2 with TRBJ1-1; D gene unclear. Here the CDR3 reads CASRADPSAEAFF. The CDR3 region has the DNA TGTGCCAGCAGGGCGGATCCGTCAGCTGAAGCTTTCTTT.